A selection of T cell receptor beta chains follows, all from one sample in a study of CD8 T cells in Susac syndrome. TCRdb independently ran MiXCR on the immunoSEQ multiplex PCR reads; one entry per CDR3 protein. The sample lists roughly 150,000 distinct CDR3 sequences, over 85% occurring once. Source material: CD8+ T cells from PBMCs. The receptors stem from a human donor with multiple sclerosis. Both conserved end residues are part of each CDR3. A D gene is named only where the DNA matches it firmly. Size is omitted from some rows. Given values are once, few, many or a class for expanded clones.

size: -; V: TRBV7-9; D: TRBD1; J: TRBJ1-2; DNA: TGTGCCAGCAGCCATTCCGGGACAGGGCTCGGCTACACCTTC; CDR3: CASSHSGTGLGYTF
size: -; V: TRBV27; D: TRBD2; J: TRBJ2-3; DNA: TGTGCCAGCAGTCCCGCGGGGGGGGCCGGGGATACGCAGTATTTT; CDR3: CASSPAGGAGDTQYF
size: -; V: TRBV20-1; D: -; J: TRBJ2-1; DNA: TGCAGTGCTAGAGGGGGACTCCAGAGGAATGAGCAGTTCTTC; CDR3: CSARGGLQRNEQFF
size: -; V: TRBV25-1; D: TRBD2; J: TRBJ2-1; DNA: TGTGCCACCCTAGCGGGGGGGCCTTACAATGAGCAGTTCTTC; CDR3: CATLAGGPYNEQFF
size: -; V: TRBV6-2/TRBV6-3; D: -; J: TRBJ2-1; DNA: TGTGCCAGCAGTTACGGCGCGGAACAGTTCTTC; CDR3: CASSYGAEQFF
size: -; V: TRBV7-9; D: TRBD1; J: TRBJ2-5; DNA: TGTGCCAGCAGCTTAGCAGGGGGCACCCAGTACTTC; CDR3: CASSLAGGTQYF
size: -; V: TRBV20-1; D: -; J: TRBJ1-2; DNA: TGCAGTGCTAGTGGTCAGGGAGCCTATGGCTACACCTTC; CDR3: CSASGQGAYGYTF
size: -; V: TRBV19; D: TRBD2; J: TRBJ2-1; DNA: TGCGGGGGGAACAATGAGCAGCTCTTC; CDR3: CGGNNEQLF
size: -; V: TRBV7-6; D: TRBD1; J: TRBJ1-6; DNA: TGTGCCAGCAGCTTAGGGGACAGGGAGTCCTCACCCCTCCACTTT; CDR3: CASSLGDRESSPLHF
size: -; V: TRBV29-1; D: -; J: TRBJ1-1; DNA: TGCAGCGCGAAGAGGGGGAACACTGAAGCTTTCTTT; CDR3: CSAKRGNTEAFF
size: -; V: TRBV30; D: -; J: TRBJ2-3; DNA: TGTGCCTGGAGTGTACTGGAGGGGTTGGGAGATACGCAGTATTTT; CDR3: CAWSVLEGLGDTQYF
size: -; V: TRBV27; D: -; J: TRBJ2-4; DNA: TGTGCCAGCAGTGTCCTGGGTCCTGGCATTCAGTACTTC; CDR3: CASSVLGPGIQYF
size: -; V: TRBV20-1; D: TRBD1; J: TRBJ1-1; DNA: TGCAGTGCTAGAGTCGAGTCCGCAGGGGGGATGAACACTGAAGCTTTCTTT; CDR3: CSARVESAGGMNTEAFF
size: -; V: TRBV6-5; D: -; J: TRBJ2-5; DNA: TGTGCCAGCCAGGGTTACCAAGAGACCCAGTACTTC; CDR3: CASQGYQETQYF
size: -; V: TRBV14; D: TRBD1; J: TRBJ1-2; DNA: TGTGCCAGCAGCCAACACGGGACAGAGTACTACACCTTC; CDR3: CASSQHGTEYYTF
size: few; V: TRBV6-6; D: TRBD1; J: TRBJ2-3; DNA: TGTGCCATCATAATCCGGGACAGGGGGACAGATACGCAGTATTTT; CDR3: CAIIIRDRGTDTQYF
size: -; V: TRBV27; D: TRBD2; J: TRBJ2-5; DNA: TGTGCCAGCAGTTTGCTAGCGGGGGCCCCAGAGACCCAGTACTTC; CDR3: CASSLLAGAPETQYF
size: -; V: TRBV27; D: TRBD2; J: TRBJ2-1; DNA: TGTGCCAGCAGTCTCCTAGCGGGGGGGGTCAATGAGCAGTTCTTC; CDR3: CASSLLAGGVNEQFF
size: -; V: TRBV2; D: -; J: TRBJ1-4; DNA: TGTGCCAGCAACGGAGGGCTGGAAAAACTGTTTTTT; CDR3: CASNGGLEKLFF
size: once; V: TRBV20-1; D: -; J: TRBJ1-5; DNA: TGCAGTGCCATAGGCGAGGGTTGGGGCAATCAGCCCCAGCATTTT; CDR3: CSAIGEGWGNQPQHF
size: -; V: TRBV30; D: -; J: TRBJ1-2; DNA: TGTGCCTGGAGGTCAGGTCCGACGGTCACCTTC; CDR3: CAWRSGPTVTF
size: few; V: TRBV7-9; D: -; J: TRBJ2-1; DNA: TGTGCCAGCAGCCTAGGTAGGGATGAGCAGTTCTTC; CDR3: CASSLGRDEQFF
size: -; V: TRBV4-3; D: -; J: TRBJ2-7; DNA: TGCGCCAGCAGCCAAGGGCAGGGTGACACCTACGAGCAGTACTTC; CDR3: CASSQGQGDTYEQYF
size: -; V: TRBV7-9; D: TRBD1; J: TRBJ1-5; DNA: TGTGCCAGCAGCTTCGACAGGGGGGCTCTCCACCCCAATCAGCCCCAGCATTTT; CDR3: CASSFDRGALHPNQPQHF
size: -; V: TRBV28; D: -; J: TRBJ2-7; DNA: TGTGCCAGCAGCGCCCCGTCGGGGATGGGGGAGCAGTACTTC; CDR3: CASSAPSGMGEQYF
size: -; V: TRBV4-3; D: TRBD1; J: TRBJ2-1; DNA: TGCGCCAGCAGCCAAGACGGGACAGGGAATCCCTACAATGAGCAGTTCTTC; CDR3: CASSQDGTGNPYNEQFF
size: -; V: TRBV3-1; D: -; J: TRBJ2-3; DNA: TGTGCCAGCAGCCAAGACCCCTTCGGAGGCACAGATACGCAGTATTTT; CDR3: CASSQDPFGGTDTQYF
size: -; V: TRBV30; D: TRBD1; J: TRBJ1-5; DNA: TGTGCCTGGAGTTTACAGGGGCGCCCACACGGTCAGCCCCAGCATTTT; CDR3: CAWSLQGRPHGQPQHF
size: -; V: TRBV15; D: TRBD2; J: TRBJ2-7; DNA: TGTGCCACCAGCAGAGATCGGACTAGCGAATCCTACGAGCAGTACTTC; CDR3: CATSRDRTSESYEQYF
size: -; V: TRBV7-2; D: TRBD1; J: TRBJ2-4; DNA: TGTGCCAGCAGCTTACAACAGGGGGCGCAGGGCATTCAGTACTTC; CDR3: CASSLQQGAQGIQYF
size: -; V: TRBV27; D: -; J: TRBJ1-1; DNA: TGTGCCAGCAGTCACGGGACGGTGAACACTGAAGCTTTCTTT; CDR3: CASSHGTVNTEAFF
size: -; V: TRBV13; D: -; J: TRBJ2-1; DNA: TGTGCCAGCAGCTCCAATACAGAGACGTACTACAATGAGCAGTTCTTC; CDR3: CASSSNTETYYNEQFF
size: -; V: TRBV6-1; D: TRBD2; J: TRBJ2-1; DNA: TGTGCCAGCAGTGAAGGCTGGGGGGGAGACAACCCGGGCAATGAGCAGTTCTTC; CDR3: CASSEGWGGDNPGNEQFF
size: -; V: TRBV27; D: -; J: TRBJ1-4; DNA: TGTGCCAGCAGTTTGGCGGGGAATGAAAAACTGTTTTTT; CDR3: CASSLAGNEKLFF
size: once; V: TRBV25-1; D: -; J: TRBJ2-7; DNA: TGTGCCAGCAGTGCCTACGAGCAGTACTTC; CDR3: CASSAYEQYF
size: -; V: TRBV23-1; D: -; J: TRBJ1-2; DNA: TGCGCCAGCAGTTCACAGGCCAGGGGCTACACCTTC; CDR3: CASSSQARGYTF
size: once; V: TRBV30; D: TRBD1; J: TRBJ2-7; DNA: TGTGCCTGGAGCCTCGGGACAGGGACTAACGAGCAGTACTTC; CDR3: CAWSLGTGTNEQYF
size: -; V: TRBV15; D: -; J: TRBJ1-1; DNA: TGTGCCACCAGCAGAAACACCGGGGGCCCTGAAGCTTTCTTT; CDR3: CATSRNTGGPEAFF
size: -; V: TRBV29-1; D: -; J: TRBJ2-2; DNA: TGCAGCGCAAAAAACGCGAACACCGGGGAGCTGTTTTTT; CDR3: CSAKNANTGELFF
size: -; V: TRBV13; D: -; J: TRBJ2-7; DNA: TGTGCCAGCAGCTTAAGGCAAGGACAGAACCCCTACGAGCAGTACTTC; CDR3: CASSLRQGQNPYEQYF
size: -; V: TRBV27; D: -; J: TRBJ1-5; DNA: TGTGCCAGCAGTGAGGGGCGATCCAATCAGCCCCAGCATTTT; CDR3: CASSEGRSNQPQHF
size: once; V: TRBV13; D: -; J: TRBJ1-4; DNA: TGTGCCAGCAGCTTAGGGGGAAGGGATGAAAAACTGTTTTTT; CDR3: CASSLGGRDEKLFF
size: -; V: TRBV6-1; D: -; J: TRBJ2-2; DNA: TGTGCCAGCAGTGAATTTTTGGCAGACACCGGGGAGCTGTTTTTT; CDR3: CASSEFLADTGELFF
size: -; V: TRBV4-2; D: TRBD2; J: TRBJ2-1; DNA: TGTGCCAGCAGCCTGCCCCCCCCGCGGGGGACCTACAATGAGCAGTTCTTC; CDR3: CASSLPPPRGTYNEQFF
size: -; V: TRBV6-5; D: -; J: TRBJ1-1; DNA: TGTGCCAGCAGTTACACGTCGGAAGCTTTCTTT; CDR3: CASSYTSEAFF
size: -; V: TRBV14; D: -; J: TRBJ2-7; DNA: TGTGCCAGCAGCCAAAGTCTGAGGTACGAGCAGTACTTC; CDR3: CASSQSLRYEQYF
size: -; V: TRBV12-5; D: -; J: TRBJ2-1; DNA: TGTGCTAGTGGTTTTCGCCCTGGGGGACACAATGAGCAGTTCTTC; CDR3: CASGFRPGGHNEQFF
size: -; V: TRBV25-1; D: TRBD1; J: TRBJ2-2; DNA: TGTGCCAGCAGTGAAATTCTGGGACAGGCAACCGGGGAGCTGTTTTTT; CDR3: CASSEILGQATGELFF
size: -; V: TRBV5-6; D: TRBD1; J: TRBJ1-3; DNA: TGTGCCAGCAGCTGGATGACAGGGGGGACTGGAAACACCATATATTTT; CDR3: CASSWMTGGTGNTIYF
size: -; V: TRBV2; D: -; J: TRBJ2-7; DNA: TGTGCCAGCAGCGGAAACACACAGGGTCCCGGGCGGTTGGACGAGCAGTACTTC; CDR3: CASSGNTQGPGRLDEQYF
size: -; V: TRBV3-1; D: -; J: TRBJ2-7; DNA: TGTGCCAGCAGCCCGCCGGGACCGCGAGACTCCTACGAGCAGTACTTC; CDR3: CASSPPGPRDSYEQYF
size: -; V: TRBV29-1; D: -; J: TRBJ2-7; DNA: TGCAGCGTTGAAGAACGAGGTCGGGGGGCAGGTGAGCAGTACTTC; CDR3: CSVEERGRGAGEQYF
size: -; V: TRBV9; D: TRBD2; J: TRBJ2-1; DNA: TGTGCCAGCAGCGCCTCGACTAGCGGGGCGGTCAATGAGCAGTTCTTC; CDR3: CASSASTSGAVNEQFF
size: -; V: TRBV4-3; D: TRBD1; J: TRBJ1-5; DNA: TGCGCCAGCAGCCAAGATCTCGAGGGGGCTAGCAATCAGCCCCAGCATTTT; CDR3: CASSQDLEGASNQPQHF
size: -; V: TRBV13; D: TRBD1; J: TRBJ2-7; DNA: TGTGCCAGTACCGGGGACAGCTCCTACGAGCAGTACTTC; CDR3: CASTGDSSYEQYF
size: few; V: TRBV4-3; D: TRBD2; J: TRBJ2-1; DNA: TGCGCCAGCAGCCCAACTAGCGGGGGATACAATGAGCAGTTCTTC; CDR3: CASSPTSGGYNEQFF